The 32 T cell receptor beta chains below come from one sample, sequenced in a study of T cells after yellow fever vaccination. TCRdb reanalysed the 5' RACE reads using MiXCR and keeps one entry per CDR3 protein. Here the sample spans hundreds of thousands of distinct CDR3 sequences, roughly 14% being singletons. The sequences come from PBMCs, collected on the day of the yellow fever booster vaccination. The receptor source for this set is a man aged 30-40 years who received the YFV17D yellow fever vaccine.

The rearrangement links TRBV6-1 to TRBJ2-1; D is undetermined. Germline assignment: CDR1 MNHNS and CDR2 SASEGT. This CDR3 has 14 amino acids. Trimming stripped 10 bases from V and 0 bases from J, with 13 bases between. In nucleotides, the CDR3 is TGTGCCACCCGGACGGCGAGCTCCTACAATGAGCAGTTCTTC. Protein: CATRTASSYNEQFF.

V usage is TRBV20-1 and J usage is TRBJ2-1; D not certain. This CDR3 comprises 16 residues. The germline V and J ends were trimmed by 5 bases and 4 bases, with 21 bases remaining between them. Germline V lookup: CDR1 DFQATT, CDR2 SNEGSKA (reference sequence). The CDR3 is CSAVSVWSNQYNEQFF. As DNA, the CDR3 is TGCAGTGCTGTGTCGGTCTGGTCTAACCAATACAATGAGCAGTTCTTC.

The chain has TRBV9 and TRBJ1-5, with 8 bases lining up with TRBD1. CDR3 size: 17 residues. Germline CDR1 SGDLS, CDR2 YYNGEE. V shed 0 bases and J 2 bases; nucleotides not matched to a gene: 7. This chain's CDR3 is CASSVVGAGGRNQPQHF. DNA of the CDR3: TGTGCCAGCAGCGTAGTAGGGGCAGGGGGCCGCAATCAGCCCCAGCATTTT.

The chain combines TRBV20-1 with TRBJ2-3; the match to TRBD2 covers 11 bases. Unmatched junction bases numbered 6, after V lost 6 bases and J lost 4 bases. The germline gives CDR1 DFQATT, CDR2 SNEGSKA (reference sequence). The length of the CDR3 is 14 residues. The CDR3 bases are TGCAGTGCGCCTCCACTAGCGGGAGCAGATACGCAGTATTTT. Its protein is CSAPPLAGADTQYF.

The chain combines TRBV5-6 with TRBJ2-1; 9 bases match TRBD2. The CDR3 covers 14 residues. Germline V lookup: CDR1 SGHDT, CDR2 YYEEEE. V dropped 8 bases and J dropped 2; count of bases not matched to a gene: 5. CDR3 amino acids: CASTSGLAYNEQFF. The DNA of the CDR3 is TGTGCCAGTACTAGCGGGTTGGCCTACAATGAGCAGTTCTTC.

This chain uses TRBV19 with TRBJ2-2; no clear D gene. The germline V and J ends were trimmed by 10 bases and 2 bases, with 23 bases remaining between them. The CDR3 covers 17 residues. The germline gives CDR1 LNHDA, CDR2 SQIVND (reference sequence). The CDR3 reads CANPLPEPRSNTGELFF. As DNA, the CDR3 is TGTGCCAATCCACTACCGGAACCAAGATCAAACACCGGGGAGCTGTTTTTT.

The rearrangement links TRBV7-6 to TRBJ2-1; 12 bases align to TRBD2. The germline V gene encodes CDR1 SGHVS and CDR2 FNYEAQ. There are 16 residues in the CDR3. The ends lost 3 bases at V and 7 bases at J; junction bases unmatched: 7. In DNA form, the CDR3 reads TGTGCCAGCAGCTTTTCTAGCGGGAGGGCCGGTAATGAGCAGTTCTTC. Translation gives CASSFSSGRAGNEQFF.

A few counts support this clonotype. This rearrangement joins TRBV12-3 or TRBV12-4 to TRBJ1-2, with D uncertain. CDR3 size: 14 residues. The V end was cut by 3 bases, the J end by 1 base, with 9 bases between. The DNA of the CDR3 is TGTGCCAGCAGTTTGACCCGCGTTAACTATGGCTACACCTTC. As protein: CASSLTRVNYGYTF.

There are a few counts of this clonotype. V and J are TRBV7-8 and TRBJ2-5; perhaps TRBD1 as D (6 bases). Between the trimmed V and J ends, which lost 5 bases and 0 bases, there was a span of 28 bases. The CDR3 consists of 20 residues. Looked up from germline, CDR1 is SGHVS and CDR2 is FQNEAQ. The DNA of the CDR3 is TGTGCCAGCAGCCCACCACTCCCTCCAATTGGGGGCATGTACCAAGAGACCCAGTACTTC. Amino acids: CASSPPLPPIGGMYQETQYF.

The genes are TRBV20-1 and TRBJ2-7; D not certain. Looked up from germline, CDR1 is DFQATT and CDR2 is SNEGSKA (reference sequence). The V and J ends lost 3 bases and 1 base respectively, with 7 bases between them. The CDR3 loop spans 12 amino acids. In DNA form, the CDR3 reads TGCAGTGCTAGTGTCCCATCCTACGAGCAGTACTTC. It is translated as CSASVPSYEQYF.

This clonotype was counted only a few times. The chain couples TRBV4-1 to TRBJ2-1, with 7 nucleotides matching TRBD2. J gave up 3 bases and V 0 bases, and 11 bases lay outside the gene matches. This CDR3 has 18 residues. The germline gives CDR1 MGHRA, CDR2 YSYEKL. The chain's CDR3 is CASSQDTGGLAVYNEQFF. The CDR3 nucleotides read TGCGCCAGCAGCCAAGATACGGGTGGGCTAGCGGTCTACAATGAGCAGTTCTTC.

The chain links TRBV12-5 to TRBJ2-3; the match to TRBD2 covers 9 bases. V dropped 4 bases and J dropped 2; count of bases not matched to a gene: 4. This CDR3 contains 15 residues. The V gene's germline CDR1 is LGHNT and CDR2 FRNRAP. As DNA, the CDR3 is TGTGCTAGTGGTTCCTTAGCGGGGGTCACAGATACGCAGTATTTT. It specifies CASGSLAGVTDTQYF.

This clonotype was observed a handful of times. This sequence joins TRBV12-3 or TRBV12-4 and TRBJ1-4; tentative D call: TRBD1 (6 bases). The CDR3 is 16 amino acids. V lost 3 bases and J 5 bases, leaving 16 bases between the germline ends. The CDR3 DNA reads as TGTGCCAGCAGTTTTGCCCTACAGGGAGGGAATGAAAAACTGTTTTTT. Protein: CASSFALQGGNEKLFF.

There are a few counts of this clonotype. The CDR3 DNA follows: TGCAGCGCCGAAGGCGGGAGCGGCTACGAGCAGTACTTC. Its translation is CSAEGGSGYEQYF. The rearrangement joins TRBV29-1 to TRBJ2-7; 7 bases map to TRBD2. Germline V gene lookup returns CDR1 SQVTM and CDR2 ANQGSEA. V gave up 7 bases and J gave up 3 bases; unmatched junction bases: 9. This CDR3 region has 13 residues.

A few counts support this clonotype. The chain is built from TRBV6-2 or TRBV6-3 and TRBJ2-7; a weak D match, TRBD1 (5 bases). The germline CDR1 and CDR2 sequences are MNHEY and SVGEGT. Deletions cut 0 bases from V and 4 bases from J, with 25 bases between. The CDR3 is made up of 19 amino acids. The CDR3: CASSYSVRSLRGGLYEQYF. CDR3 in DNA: TGTGCCAGCAGTTACTCGGTGCGGTCTCTAAGGGGCGGATTGTACGAGCAGTACTTC.

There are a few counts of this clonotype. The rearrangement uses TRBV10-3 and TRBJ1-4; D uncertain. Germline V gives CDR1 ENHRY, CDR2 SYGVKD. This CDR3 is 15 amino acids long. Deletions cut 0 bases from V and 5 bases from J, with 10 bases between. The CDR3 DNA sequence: TGTGCCATCAGTGAGTCACAGACTGGAAATGAAAAACTGTTTTTT. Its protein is CAISESQTGNEKLFF.

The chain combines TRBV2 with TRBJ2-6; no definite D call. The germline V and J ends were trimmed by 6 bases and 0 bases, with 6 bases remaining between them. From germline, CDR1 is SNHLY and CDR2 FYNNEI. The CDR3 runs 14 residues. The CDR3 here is CASRVFSGANVLTF. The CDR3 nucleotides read TGTGCCAGCAGGGTGTTCTCTGGGGCCAACGTCCTGACTTTC.

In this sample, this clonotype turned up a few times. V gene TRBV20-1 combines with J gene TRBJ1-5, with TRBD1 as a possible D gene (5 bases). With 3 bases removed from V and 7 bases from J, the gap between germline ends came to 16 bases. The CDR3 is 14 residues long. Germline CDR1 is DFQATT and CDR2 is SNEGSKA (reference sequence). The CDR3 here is CSARGGQGGQPQHF. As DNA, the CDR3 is TGCAGTGCTAGGGGAGGGCAGGGAGGCCAGCCCCAGCATTTT.

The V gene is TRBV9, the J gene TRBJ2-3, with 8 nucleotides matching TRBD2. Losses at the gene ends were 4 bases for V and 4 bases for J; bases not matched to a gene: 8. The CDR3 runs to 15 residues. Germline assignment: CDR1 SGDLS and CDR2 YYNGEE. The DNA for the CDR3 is TGTGCCAGCAGCCACTCCGGGACTAGGGCAGATACGCAGTATTTT. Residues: CASSHSGTRADTQYF.

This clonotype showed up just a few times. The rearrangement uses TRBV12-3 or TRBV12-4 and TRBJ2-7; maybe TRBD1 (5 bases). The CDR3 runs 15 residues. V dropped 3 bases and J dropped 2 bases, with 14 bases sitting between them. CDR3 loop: CASSLFNVGPYEQYF. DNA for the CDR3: TGTGCCAGCAGTTTGTTCAACGTGGGGCCCTACGAGCAGTACTTC.

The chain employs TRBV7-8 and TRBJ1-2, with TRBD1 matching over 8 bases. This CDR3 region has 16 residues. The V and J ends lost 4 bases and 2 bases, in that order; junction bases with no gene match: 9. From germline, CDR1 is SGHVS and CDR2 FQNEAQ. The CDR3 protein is CASSSGQGTRNYGYTF. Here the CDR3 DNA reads TGTGCCAGCAGCTCAGGACAGGGAACACGCAACTATGGCTACACCTTC.

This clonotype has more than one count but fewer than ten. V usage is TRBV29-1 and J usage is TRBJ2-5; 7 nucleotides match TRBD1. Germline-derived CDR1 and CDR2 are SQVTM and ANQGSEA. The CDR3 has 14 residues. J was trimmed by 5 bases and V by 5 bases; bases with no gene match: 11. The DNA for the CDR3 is TGCAGCGTTAGCACAGGGGCTATCATGGAGACCCAGTACTTC. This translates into CSVSTGAIMETQYF.

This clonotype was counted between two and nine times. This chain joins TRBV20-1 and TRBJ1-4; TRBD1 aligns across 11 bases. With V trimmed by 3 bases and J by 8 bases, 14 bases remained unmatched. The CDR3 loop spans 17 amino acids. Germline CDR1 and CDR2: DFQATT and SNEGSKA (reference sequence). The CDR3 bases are TGCAGTGCTAGTGGGACAGGGGGTACTTGGGATTCGGAAAAACTGTTTTTT. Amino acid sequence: CSASGTGGTWDSEKLFF.

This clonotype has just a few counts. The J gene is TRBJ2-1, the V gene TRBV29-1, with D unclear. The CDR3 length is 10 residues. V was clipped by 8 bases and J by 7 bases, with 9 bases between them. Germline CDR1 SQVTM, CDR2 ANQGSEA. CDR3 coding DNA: TGCAGCTCAATCTCGAATGAGCAGTTCTTC. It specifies CSSISNEQFF.

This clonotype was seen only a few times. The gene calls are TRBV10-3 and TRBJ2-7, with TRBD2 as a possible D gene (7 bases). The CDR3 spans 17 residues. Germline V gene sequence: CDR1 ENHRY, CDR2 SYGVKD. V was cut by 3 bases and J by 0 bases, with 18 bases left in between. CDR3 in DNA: TGTGCCATCAGTGATCCCGCCGCGGGGGCGAACTCCTACGAGCAGTACTTC. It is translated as CAISDPAAGANSYEQYF.

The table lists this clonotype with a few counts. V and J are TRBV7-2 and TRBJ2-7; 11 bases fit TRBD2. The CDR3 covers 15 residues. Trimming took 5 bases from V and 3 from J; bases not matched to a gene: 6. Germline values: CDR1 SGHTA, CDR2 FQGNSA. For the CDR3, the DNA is TGTGCCAGCAGCCCCCTAGGGACTAGCGGCTACGAGCAGTACTTC. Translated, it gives CASSPLGTSGYEQYF.

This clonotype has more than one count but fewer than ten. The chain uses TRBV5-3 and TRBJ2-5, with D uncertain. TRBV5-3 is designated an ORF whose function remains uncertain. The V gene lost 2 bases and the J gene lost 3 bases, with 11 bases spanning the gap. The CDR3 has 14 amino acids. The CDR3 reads CARSFFRREETQYF. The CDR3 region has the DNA TGTGCCAGAAGCTTCTTCAGGCGAGAAGAGACCCAGTACTTC.

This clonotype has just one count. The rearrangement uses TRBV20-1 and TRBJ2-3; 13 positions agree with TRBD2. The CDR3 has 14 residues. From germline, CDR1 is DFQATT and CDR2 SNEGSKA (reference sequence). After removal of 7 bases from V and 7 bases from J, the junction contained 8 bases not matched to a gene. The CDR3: CSVSLAGGVNTQYF. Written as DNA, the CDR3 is TGCAGTGTCTCACTAGCGGGAGGGGTTAATACGCAGTATTTT.

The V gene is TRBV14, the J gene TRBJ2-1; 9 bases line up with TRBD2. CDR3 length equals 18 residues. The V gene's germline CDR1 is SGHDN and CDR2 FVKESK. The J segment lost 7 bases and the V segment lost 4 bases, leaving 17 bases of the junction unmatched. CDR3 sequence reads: CASSRLWGGGRAGNEQFF. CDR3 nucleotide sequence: TGTGCCAGCAGCCGACTCTGGGGAGGCGGGAGGGCAGGAAATGAGCAGTTCTTC.

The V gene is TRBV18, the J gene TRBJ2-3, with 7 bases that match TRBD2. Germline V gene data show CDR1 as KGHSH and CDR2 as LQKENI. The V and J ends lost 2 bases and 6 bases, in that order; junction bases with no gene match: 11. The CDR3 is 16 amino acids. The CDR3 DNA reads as TGTGCCAGCTCACCATCTCAGGCGGGAGAAGCCGATACGCAGTATTTT. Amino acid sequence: CASSPSQAGEADTQYF.

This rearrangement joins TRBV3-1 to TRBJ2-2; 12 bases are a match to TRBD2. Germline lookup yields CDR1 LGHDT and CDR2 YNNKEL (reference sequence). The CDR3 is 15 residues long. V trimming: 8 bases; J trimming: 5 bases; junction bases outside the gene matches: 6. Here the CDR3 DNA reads TGTGCCAGCCGACTAGCGGGAGCAGAGACCGGGGAGCTGTTTTTT. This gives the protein CASRLAGAETGELFF.

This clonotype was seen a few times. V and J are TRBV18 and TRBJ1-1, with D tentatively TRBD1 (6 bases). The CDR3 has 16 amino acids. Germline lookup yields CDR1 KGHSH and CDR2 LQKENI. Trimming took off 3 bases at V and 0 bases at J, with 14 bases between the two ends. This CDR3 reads CASSPRQERMNTEAFF. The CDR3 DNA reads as TGTGCCAGCTCACCGCGACAGGAGCGCATGAACACTGAAGCTTTCTTT.